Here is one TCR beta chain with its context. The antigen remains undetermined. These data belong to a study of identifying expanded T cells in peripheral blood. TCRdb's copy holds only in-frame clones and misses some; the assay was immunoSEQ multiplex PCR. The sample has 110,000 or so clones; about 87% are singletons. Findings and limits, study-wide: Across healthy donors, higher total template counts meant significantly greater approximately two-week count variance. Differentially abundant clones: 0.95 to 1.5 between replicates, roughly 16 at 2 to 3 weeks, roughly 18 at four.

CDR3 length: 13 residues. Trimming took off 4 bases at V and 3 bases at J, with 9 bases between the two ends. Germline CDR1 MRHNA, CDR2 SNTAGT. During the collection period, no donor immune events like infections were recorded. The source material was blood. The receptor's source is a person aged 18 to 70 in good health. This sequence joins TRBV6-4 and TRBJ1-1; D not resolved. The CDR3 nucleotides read TGTGCCAGCAGTGTACAGTTGGACACTGAAGCTTTCTTT. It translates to CASSVQLDTEAFF.